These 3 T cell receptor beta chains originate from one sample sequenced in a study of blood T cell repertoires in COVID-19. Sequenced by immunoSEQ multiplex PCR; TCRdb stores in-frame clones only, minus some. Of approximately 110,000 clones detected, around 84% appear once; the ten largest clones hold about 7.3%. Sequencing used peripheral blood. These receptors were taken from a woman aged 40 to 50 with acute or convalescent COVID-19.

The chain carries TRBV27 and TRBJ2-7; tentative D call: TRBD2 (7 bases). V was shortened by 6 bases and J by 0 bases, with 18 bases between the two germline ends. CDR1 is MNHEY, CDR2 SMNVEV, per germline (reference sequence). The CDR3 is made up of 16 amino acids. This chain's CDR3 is CASSRTGGRSSYEQYF. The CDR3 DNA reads TGTGCCAGCAGCCGAACCGGGGGGCGCAGCTCCTACGAGCAGTACTTC.

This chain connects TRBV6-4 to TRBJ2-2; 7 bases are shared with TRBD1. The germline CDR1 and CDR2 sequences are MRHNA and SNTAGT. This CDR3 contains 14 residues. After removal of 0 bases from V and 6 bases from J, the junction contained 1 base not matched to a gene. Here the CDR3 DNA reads TGTGCCAGCAGTGACTCCCAGGGGGCCGGGGAGCTGTTTTTT. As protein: CASSDSQGAGELFF.

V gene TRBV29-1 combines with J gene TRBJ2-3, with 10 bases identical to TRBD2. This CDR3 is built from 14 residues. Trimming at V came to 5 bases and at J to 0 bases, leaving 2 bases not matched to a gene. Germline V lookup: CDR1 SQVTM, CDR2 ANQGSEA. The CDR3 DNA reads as TGCAGCGTTCTACTAGCGGGGAGCACAGATACGCAGTATTTT. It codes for CSVLLAGSTDTQYF.